The sequence of this TCR beta chain was determined in a study of CD8 T cells in ankylosing spondylitis (dated by TCRdb to 2015 to 2018). About the investigation overall: To find TCR variants linked to disease, the study profiled T cell receptor beta repertoires in ankylosing spondylitis patients and healthy donors. The full study cohort was made up of over 20 ankylosing spondylitis patients and 95 to 130 healthy donors. Peripheral blood was sampled, and synovial fluid was also collected from ankylosing spondylitis patients. Overall study outcomes, separate from this receptor: Some motif variants were previously reported in synovial fluid and blood of reactive arthritis patients, suggesting common disease-initiation mechanisms. A CD8+ phenotype was shown by the disease-linked clones, which were found at relatively low frequencies in peripheral blood. The disease-linked clones were reported as significantly enriched in matched synovial fluid samples from ankylosing spondylitis patients. Blood from ankylosing spondylitis patients appeared to be characterized by a TCR beta motif composed of about 8 highly homologous amino acid variants.

This clonotype was recorded many times. Its antigen is unknown. No per-base quality is available; no much larger clone lies one base away. The CDR3 holds 18 amino acids from the cysteine to the phenylalanine. This entry keeps only the CDR3 DNA: 54 bases, framed from base 1. CDR1 and CDR2 are drawn from the germline V gene: MDHEN, SYDVKM. Here V drops 5 bases and J drops 8 bases, and the junction holds 19 bases not matched to any gene. Instrument used: Illumina HiSeq 2500. TCR beta libraries were prepared by quantitative 5'-RACE with molecular barcodes. Per the authors' processing: To identify disease-linked TCR variants, a new computational method was used, one built on a probabilistic model of VDJ rearrangement. The public sequencing data were trimmed at Q25 with fastp and processed into clonotypes with MiXCR by TCRdb, which kept only in-frame beta chains. CDR3 protein sequences are deduplicated, and each keeps its most common genes and DNA. TCRdb, not the original authors, processed these V and J calls. The sample profile shows some 95,000 distinct CDR3 sequences; around 10% of them were found once. The ten largest clones represent 5.1% of the sample.

Specimen: blood, either unsorted or a sorted T cell fraction (not recorded which). The sequence links TRBV28 to TRBJ2-1, and 9 junction bases match TRBD2. This receptor was obtained from a male donor with ankylosing spondylitis or in good health (not recorded which). The CDR3 reads CASSLFSRLAAGLHEQFF. The DNA sequence is as follows: TGTGCCAGCAGTCTTTTCTCCCGACTAGCGGCGGGTCTGCATGAGCAGTTCTTC. With the rest looked up from the reference TRBV28 and TRBJ2-1 genes rather than sequenced, the full variable domain is DVKVTQSSRYLVKRTGEKVFLECVQDMDHENMFWYRQDPGLGLRLIYFSYDVKMKEKGDIPEGYSVSREKKERFSLILESASTNQTSMYLCASSLFSRLAAGLHEQFFGPGTRLTVL.